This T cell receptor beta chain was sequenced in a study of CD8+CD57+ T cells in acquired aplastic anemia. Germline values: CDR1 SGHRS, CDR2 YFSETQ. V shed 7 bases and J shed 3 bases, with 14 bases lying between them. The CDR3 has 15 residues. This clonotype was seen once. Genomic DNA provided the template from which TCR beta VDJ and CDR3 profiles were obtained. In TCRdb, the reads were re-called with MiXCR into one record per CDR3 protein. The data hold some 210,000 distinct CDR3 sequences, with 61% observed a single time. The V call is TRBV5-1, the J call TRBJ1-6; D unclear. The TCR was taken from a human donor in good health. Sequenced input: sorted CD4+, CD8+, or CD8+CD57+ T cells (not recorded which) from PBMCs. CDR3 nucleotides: TGCGCCAGCGCGGGAGAAACAATCTATAATTCACCCCTCCACTTT. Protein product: CASAGETIYNSPLHF. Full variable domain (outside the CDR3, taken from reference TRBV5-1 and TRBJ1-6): KAGVTQTPRYLIKTRGQQVTLSCSPISGHRSVSWYQQTPGQGLQFLFEYFSETQRNKGNFPGRFSGRQFSNSRSEMNVSTLELGDSALYLCASAGETIYNSPLHFGNGTRLTVT.